This TCR beta chain was sequenced during a study of blood T cell repertoires in COVID-19. The germline CDR1 and CDR2 sequences are MNHNS and SASEGT. There are 15 residues in the CDR3. J lost 9 bases, V lost 3 bases, and 8 bases had no gene match. TCRdb's copy holds only in-frame clones and misses some; the assay was immunoSEQ multiplex PCR. In the table there are under 300,000 clones, 91% of which are singletons. The rearrangement links TRBV6-1 to TRBJ1-6; 7 bases line up with TRBD1. The receptor's source is a human donor in a cohort exposed to, infected with or recovered from COVID-19 (not recorded which). The donor label of this sample is uncertain. Sequences were obtained from PBMCs or T cells enriched from blood (not recorded which). Here the CDR3 DNA reads TGTGCCAGCAGTGAGACAGGGAAATCGGTTTCACCCCTCCACTTT. Protein product: CASSETGKSVSPLHF.